The 23 T cell receptor beta chains below come from one sample, sequenced in a study of shared clonotypes between healthy human individuals. Assay used: immunoSEQ multiplex PCR; TCRdb lists only in-frame clones, some missing. The data hold some 600,000 clones, with approximately 96% observed a single time. CD45RO negativity and positive selection for CCR7 defined naive CD8 cells, a population that excluded terminally differentiated effector memory CD45RA+ cells. Sequenced sample: naive CD8+ T cells sorted from blood. Source of these receptors: a woman aged 25 to 39 in good health.

CDR3 nucleotides: TGCGCCAGCAGCCAAAAGAAGAGTAGCAATCAGCCCCAGCATTTT. Amino acid sequence: CASSQKKSSNQPQHF. The chain recombines TRBV4-1 with TRBJ1-5; no clear D gene. Germline assignment: CDR1 MGHRA and CDR2 YSYEKL. The CDR3 has 15 residues. V was trimmed by 2 bases and J by 0 bases, leaving 8 bases between them.

The chain couples TRBV7-6 to TRBJ1-3; the D gene is possibly TRBD1 (5 bases). V lost 0 bases and J 4 bases, leaving 10 bases between the germline ends. The CDR3 contains 15 residues. Germline V CDR1 and CDR2: SGHVS, FNYEAQ. The CDR3 region is CASSLAGGYGNTIYF. The CDR3 DNA reads as TGTGCCAGCAGCTTAGCCGGGGGATACGGAAACACCATATATTTT.

This chain joins TRBV15 and TRBJ2-2, with 8 bases fitting TRBD2. The V gene's germline CDR1 is LNHNV and CDR2 YYDKDF (reference sequence). The V and J ends lost 3 bases and 4 bases, in that order; junction bases with no gene match: 10. The CDR3 has 17 residues. The DNA for the CDR3 is TGTGCCACCAGCAGGACCACCTTTAGCGGGATCACCGGGGAGCTGTTTTTT. Encoded protein: CATSRTTFSGITGELFF.

The rearrangement uses TRBV29-1 and TRBJ2-7; TRBD2 matches 10 bases. V trimming: 4 bases; J trimming: 5 bases; junction bases outside the gene matches: 8. The CDR3 contains 14 residues. Germline assignment: CDR1 SQVTM and CDR2 ANQGSEA. CDR3 loop: CSVGASGSFNEQYF. For the CDR3, the DNA is TGCAGCGTTGGGGCTAGCGGGAGCTTCAACGAGCAGTACTTC.

This chain links TRBV27 with TRBJ2-3, with D uncertain. The V gene lost 3 bases and the J gene lost 5 bases, with 9 bases spanning the gap. Germline values: CDR1 MNHEY, CDR2 SMNVEV (reference sequence). CDR3 size: 13 residues. The CDR3 coding sequence is TGTGCCAGCAGTTTCCCCTCTCTAGATACGCAGTATTTT. Its protein product is CASSFPSLDTQYF.

V is TRBV4-2 and J is TRBJ2-7; D is possibly TRBD1 or TRBD2 (5 bases each). The V gene's germline CDR1 is LGHNA and CDR2 YNFKEQ. This CDR3 comprises 17 residues. V lost 0 bases and J 0 bases, leaving 15 bases between the germline ends. The CDR3, as DNA: TGTGCCAGCAGCCAAGATAGTAGTTCGGGGCTCTCCTACGAGCAGTACTTC. Translation: CASSQDSSSGLSYEQYF.

The J gene is TRBJ1-1, the V gene TRBV28, with D perhaps matching TRBD1 (6 bases). V was clipped by 7 bases and J by 1 base, with 10 bases between them. The CDR3 is 13 amino acids. Germline lookup yields CDR1 MDHEN and CDR2 SYDVKM. CDR3 region: CASMQGPNTEAFF. CDR3 DNA: TGTGCCAGCATGCAGGGGCCGAACACTGAAGCTTTCTTT.

This chain connects TRBV7-8 to TRBJ2-7; TRBD1 might be the D (6 bases). The V gene's germline CDR1 is SGHVS and CDR2 FQNEAQ. Trimming took 0 bases from V and 5 from J, leaving 20 bases between them. The CDR3 extends over 17 amino acids. As DNA, the CDR3 is TGTGCCAGCAGCTTAGCCAACTCGACAGGCATGGAGGACGAGCAGTACTTC. Translated: CASSLANSTGMEDEQYF.

The J gene is TRBJ1-1, the V gene TRBV27; possibly TRBD1 for D (6 bases). CDR3 length: 13 residues. CDR1 is MNHEY, CDR2 SMNVEV, per germline (reference sequence). Trimming removed 9 bases from V and 5 bases from J, with 16 bases in between. The CDR3 sequence is CASKGAGATEAFF. The CDR3, as DNA: TGTGCCAGTAAGGGCGCAGGGGCGACTGAAGCTTTCTTT.

The V call is TRBV5-5, the J call TRBJ2-7, with D perhaps matching TRBD2 (7 bases). The V end lost 4 bases, the J end lost 7 bases, and 18 bases lay between the germline ends. The germline V gene has CDR1 SGHKS and CDR2 YYEKEE (reference sequence). The CDR3 is 14 residues long. CDR3 in DNA: TGTGCCAGCAGCCCCGGGGGGCGGCCATTGGAGCAGTACTTC. It specifies CASSPGGRPLEQYF.

The rearrangement joins TRBV6-5 to TRBJ1-5; D remains unclear. The ends were cut back, 2 bases at V and 7 bases at J, with 9 bases in the middle. CDR1 is MNHEY, CDR2 SVGAGI, per germline. The CDR3 loop spans 13 amino acids. CDR3 protein: CASSYAVRQPQHF. The CDR3 DNA is TGTGCCAGCAGTTACGCAGTGAGGCAGCCCCAGCATTTT.

The chain employs TRBV21-1 and TRBJ2-7. TRBV21-1 is given as a pseudogene. This CDR3 contains 12 residues. CDR3 residues: CASSIGYYEQYF. CDR3 in DNA: TGTGCCAGCAGCATTGGCTATTACGAGCAGTACTTC.

V is TRBV5-1 and J is TRBJ2-1, with D perhaps assigned TRBD1 or TRBD2 (5 bases each). V lost 2 bases and J 4 bases, leaving 13 bases between the germline ends. The CDR3 extends over 15 amino acids. Germline values: CDR1 SGHRS, CDR2 YFSETQ. The CDR3 coding sequence is TGCGCCAGCAGCTTCCTCCTGGGGGTATACAATGAGCAGTTCTTC. It is translated as CASSFLLGVYNEQFF.

The chain couples TRBV29-1 to TRBJ2-7; possible D gene TRBD1, 5 bases. CDR3 length: 13 amino acids. Deletions cut 2 bases from V and 1 base from J, with 9 bases between. Germline V lookup: CDR1 SQVTM, CDR2 ANQGSEA. DNA of the CDR3: TGCAGCGTTGAATTGGGGCAGTCCTACGAGCAGTACTTC. Protein: CSVELGQSYEQYF.

A word on this clone: The sample holds other DNA sequences that translate to the same CDR3. The rearrangement joins TRBV19 to TRBJ2-1, with D tentatively TRBD2 (5 bases). Germline V gives CDR1 LNHDA, CDR2 SQIVND (reference sequence). Between the trimmed V and J ends, which lost 3 bases and 0 bases, there was a span of 9 bases. The CDR3 covers 15 residues. Here the CDR3 reads CASSITGSSYNEQFF. The CDR3, as DNA: TGTGCCAGTAGTATTACGGGGAGCTCCTACAATGAGCAGTTCTTC.

The V call is TRBV30, the J call TRBJ2-1; the match to TRBD2 covers 13 bases. CDR3 length: 13 amino acids. The germline V gene encodes CDR1 GTSNPN and CDR2 SVGIG (reference sequence). The V gene end was trimmed by 5 bases and the J gene end by 7 bases; junction bases not matched to a gene: 2. The DNA for the CDR3 is TGTGCCTGGGGACTAGCGGGAGTAAATGAGCAGTTCTTC. Its protein product is CAWGLAGVNEQFF.

CDR3 sequence: CASSSSWGQLTYEQYF. The CDR3 region has the DNA TGTGCCAGCAGTTCGTCCTGGGGACAGCTGACCTACGAGCAGTACTTC. The V gene is TRBV27, the J gene TRBJ2-7, with TRBD1 identical over 7 bases. CDR1 and CDR2 from the germline V gene are MNHEY and SMNVEV (reference sequence). The CDR3 is 16 residues long. J gave up 2 bases and V 4 bases, and 11 bases lay outside the gene matches.

The chain uses TRBV28 and TRBJ2-1; D remains ambiguous. Trimming removed 3 bases from V and 6 bases from J, with 6 bases in between. Germline assignment: CDR1 MDHEN and CDR2 SYDVKM. The CDR3 contains 12 residues. The CDR3 is CASSFVGNEQFF. CDR3 sequence (DNA): TGTGCCAGCAGTTTCGTAGGCAATGAGCAGTTCTTC.

The chain recombines TRBV28 with TRBJ2-5, with D perhaps matching TRBD2 (5 bases). V shed 3 bases and J shed 6 bases, with 8 bases lying between them. CDR1 and CDR2 from the germline V gene are MDHEN and SYDVKM. This CDR3 is built from 12 residues. DNA of the CDR3: TGTGCCAGCAGTTTTTCGGGAAAGACCCAGTACTTC. It yields the protein CASSFSGKTQYF. The full variable domain, in which reference TRBV28 and TRBJ2-5 provide the parts outside the CDR3, is DVKVTQSSRYLVKRTGEKVFLECVQDMDHENMFWYRQDPGLGLRLIYFSYDVKMKEKGDIPEGYSVSREKKERFSLILESASTNQTSMYLCASSFSGKTQYFGPGTRLLVL.

This chain uses TRBV2 with TRBJ2-7; weak D call: TRBD2 (6 bases). This CDR3 has 16 amino acids. CDR1 SNHLY and CDR2 FYNNEI come from the germline V gene. Deletions cut 1 base from V and 4 bases from J, with 17 bases between. The DNA of the CDR3 is TGTGCCAGCAGTGAAGTGGGGGGTTCTTCGTTATACGAGCAGTACTTC. This gives the protein CASSEVGGSSLYEQYF.

The genes are TRBV7-8 and TRBJ2-7; D gene uncertain. V gave up 5 bases and J gave up 0 bases, with 14 bases separating them. The length of the CDR3 is 15 residues. Germline assignment: CDR1 SGHVS and CDR2 FQNEAQ. CDR3 coding DNA: TGTGCCAGCAGCCCTAGAGCTACTAACTCCTACGAGCAGTACTTC. This sequence encodes CASSPRATNSYEQYF.

The genes are TRBV27 and TRBJ2-1; D is uncertain. The germline CDR1 and CDR2 sequences are MNHEY and SMNVEV (reference sequence). The CDR3 has 17 residues. The germline V and J ends were trimmed by 5 bases and 4 bases, with 21 bases remaining between them. CDR3 DNA sequence: TGTGCCAGCAGTCTAATCCCGCAAGGGATCCGGTACAATGAGCAGTTCTTC. Its translation is CASSLIPQGIRYNEQFF.

The chain carries TRBV9 and TRBJ2-5; weak D call: TRBD2 (5 bases). The CDR3 runs 13 residues. V lost 4 bases to trimming and J lost 3 bases, with 10 bases between them. CDR1 SGDLS and CDR2 YYNGEE come from the germline V gene. The CDR3 is CASSPPREETQYF. In DNA form, the CDR3 reads TGTGCCAGCAGCCCCCCGCGGGAAGAGACCCAGTACTTC.